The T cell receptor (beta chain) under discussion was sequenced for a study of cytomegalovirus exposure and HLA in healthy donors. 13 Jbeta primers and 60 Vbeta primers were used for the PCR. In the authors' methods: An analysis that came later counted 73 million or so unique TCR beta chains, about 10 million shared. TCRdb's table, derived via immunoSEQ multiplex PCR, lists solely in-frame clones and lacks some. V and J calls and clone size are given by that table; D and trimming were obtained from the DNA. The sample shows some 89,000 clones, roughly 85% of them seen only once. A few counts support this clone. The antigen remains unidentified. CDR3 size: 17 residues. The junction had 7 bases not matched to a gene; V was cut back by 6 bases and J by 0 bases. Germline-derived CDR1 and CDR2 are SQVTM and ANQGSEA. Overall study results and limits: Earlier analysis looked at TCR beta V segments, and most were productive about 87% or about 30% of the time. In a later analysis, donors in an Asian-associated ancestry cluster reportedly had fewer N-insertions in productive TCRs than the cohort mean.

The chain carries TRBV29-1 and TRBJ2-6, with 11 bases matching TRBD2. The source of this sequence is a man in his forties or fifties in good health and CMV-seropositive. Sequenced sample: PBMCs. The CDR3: CSVATSGGFSGANVLTF. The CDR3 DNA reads TGCAGCGTAGCAACTAGCGGGGGCTTCTCTGGGGCCAACGTCCTGACTTTC.